This paragraph reports one T cell receptor (beta chain). The antigen remains undetermined. CDR3 size: 14 residues. CDR1 is SNHLY and CDR2 is FYNNEI in the germline V gene. Between the trimmed V and J ends, which lost 8 bases and 2 bases, there was a span of 13 bases. Constant-region reverse primers amplified full-length variable regions, followed by semi-nested Nested Universal Primer A PCR. From the 5' RACE reads, TCRdb called clonotypes with MiXCR, one entry per CDR3 protein. The data show some 5,000 distinct CDR3 sequences, about two thirds seen once. CD25-based Treg depletion was applied to purified naive CD4+ T cells. Study-level results: The TCR gene usage of tumor memory CD4+ T cells clustered together with blood and lymph node memory CD4+ cells and with lymph node naive CD4+ cells. The larger cohort examined one V-J beta rearrangement, not whole repertoires.

The clonotype originates from a female donor with breast cancer. The sequenced sample was naive CD4+ T cells sorted from blood. This sample's subset: naive CD4+ T cells, CD4+CD45RA+CD25-. The chain employs TRBV2 and TRBJ1-5; D may be TRBD1 (5 bases). The CDR3 protein is CASRAGIRNQPQHF. DNA for the CDR3: TGTGCCAGCCGTGCAGGGATCCGCAATCAGCCCCAGCATTTT. The entire variable domain, with the rest obtained from reference TRBV2 and TRBJ1-5, is as follows: EPEVTQTPSHQVTQMGQEVILRCVPISNHLYFYWYRQILGQKVEFLVSFYNNEISEKSEIFDDQFSVERPDGSNFTLKIRSTKLEDSAMYFCASRAGIRNQPQHFGDGTRLSIL.